The rows below give T cell receptor beta chains drawn from one sample of a study of cytomegalovirus exposure and HLA in healthy donors. Clones were sequenced by immunoSEQ multiplex PCR, and TCRdb holds only the in-frame ones, with some missing. This sample's table reports about 88,000 clones. Sequencing was carried out using PBMCs. These receptors all stem from a girl aged 5 to 17 in good health and CMV-seropositive. CDR3s include the opening cysteine and the closing phenylalanine or tryptophan. A D gene is named only where the DNA matches it firmly.

TRBV13	TRBJ2-1	NA	TGTGCCAGCTCCCGCGAGGGGGGGCCTGTGAATGAGCAGTTCTTC	CASSREGGPVNEQFF
TRBV5-1	TRBJ2-1	TRBD1	TGCGCCAGCAGCTTACAAGGGACAGACAATGAGCAGTTCTTC	CASSLQGTDNEQFF
TRBV28	TRBJ1-2	NA	TGTGCCAGCAGGGGGTCGGACATGCACACCTTC	CASRGSDMHTF
TRBV9	TRBJ1-1	NA	TGTGCCAGCAGCCCCGGATGGGTAGGGGACACTGAAGCTTTCTTT	CASSPGWVGDTEAFF
TRBV5-1	TRBJ1-1	NA	TGCGCCAGCAGCGCTCAGGGGTGGGTTAGCACTGAAGCTTTCTTT	CASSAQGWVSTEAFF
TRBV2	TRBJ1-1	TRBD1	TGTGCCAGCAGTTTCCGGACAGGCATGAACACTGAAGCTTTCTTT	CASSFRTGMNTEAFF
TRBV5-1	TRBJ2-2	TRBD2	TGCGCCAGCAGCCTAACTAGCGGGGGGTCGAACACCGGGGAGCTGTTTTTT	CASSLTSGGSNTGELFF
TRBV19	TRBJ1-6	NA	TGTGCCAGTAGTTGGAGGAATTCACCCCTCCACTTT	CASSWRNSPLHF
TRBV9	TRBJ2-3	TRBD1	TGTGCCAGCAGCGTAGGTTCAGGGGGCTCCCATACGCAGTATTTT	CASSVGSGGSHTQYF
TRBV15	TRBJ2-7	NA	TGTGCCACCAGCAGAGAGAACTCAGAGCAGTACTTC	CATSRENSEQYF
TRBV7-2	TRBJ2-5	TRBD2	TGTGCCAGCAGGGTGGGACTAGCGGGAGAAGAGACCCAGTACTTC	CASRVGLAGEETQYF
TRBV18	TRBJ2-3	NA	TGTGCCAGCTCAAAGAGCGGCACAGATACGCAGTATTTT	CASSKSGTDTQYF
TRBV15	TRBJ1-5	NA	TGTGCCACCAGCAGATTAAATCAGCCCCAGCATTTT	CATSRLNQPQHF
TRBV4-2	TRBJ1-3	TRBD1	TGTGCCAGCAGCCACCTAAAGAAGAGACAGGGGGCAATCCTCCACTTCGCTGGAAACACCATATATTTT	CASSHLKKRQGAILHFAGNTIYF
TRBV7-2	TRBJ2-3	NA	TGTGCCAGCAGCTTAATTGGGGGCCTAACAGATACGCAGTATTTT	CASSLIGGLTDTQYF
TRBV15	TRBJ1-4	NA	TGTGCCACCAGCCTGGCCCCAGGCGAAAAACTGTTTTTT	CATSLAPGEKLFF
TRBV7-9	TRBJ1-5	TRBD1	TGTGCCAGCAGCCCCGAGGTAGGGGGCGGTGGCAATCAGCCCCAGCATTTT	CASSPEVGGGGNQPQHF
TRBV6-5	TRBJ1-5	TRBD1	TGTGCCAGCAGCGGGACAGGGGGCAGGCAGCCCCAGCATTTT	CASSGTGGRQPQHF
TRBV19	TRBJ1-1	NA	TGTGCCAGTAGTATAACAGGAGGGCGCACTGAAGCTTTCTTT	CASSITGGRTEAFF
TRBV15	TRBJ2-2	TRBD1	TGTGCCACCAGCAGCGAGGGACAGCGAAACACCGGGGAGCTGTTTTTT	CATSSEGQRNTGELFF